A single sample is the source of the 7 T cell receptor beta chains below, sequenced in a study of cytomegalovirus exposure and HLA in healthy donors. The method was immunoSEQ multiplex PCR; TCRdb's version includes in-frame clones alone and lacks a portion of them. The sample includes some 240,000 clones, roughly 85% of them seen just once. The sequenced sample consisted of PBMCs. The receptors were sampled from a woman aged 18-35 years in good health and CMV-seronegative.

This rearrangement joins TRBV5-1 to TRBJ1-2; D unresolved. The V end lost 0 bases, the J end lost 6 bases, and 12 bases lay between the germline ends. Per the germline V gene, CDR1 is SGHRS and CDR2 is YFSETQ. This CDR3 has 14 amino acids. The CDR3 DNA sequence: TGCGCCAGCAGCTTGGCCATGGGCTTTGATGGCTACACCTTC. Amino acids: CASSLAMGFDGYTF.

There are a few counts of this clone. This chain uses TRBV13 with TRBJ2-7; D not resolved. From germline, CDR1 is PRHDT and CDR2 FYEKMQ (reference sequence). This CDR3 spans 14 amino acids. Trimming took off 0 bases at V and 2 bases at J, with 8 bases between the two ends. The CDR3 is CASSLGFSAYEQYF. CDR3 nucleotides: TGTGCCAGCAGCTTAGGCTTCTCGGCCTACGAGCAGTACTTC.

The sample holds one count of this clone. The CDR3 protein is CASSLAGTSGRYEQYF. The CDR3 DNA follows: TGCGCCAGCAGCTTAGCCGGGACTAGCGGGAGATACGAGCAGTACTTC. This chain links TRBV5-1 with TRBJ2-7; 14 nucleotides line up with TRBD2. Germline loops: CDR1 SGHRS, CDR2 YFSETQ. The J segment lost 4 bases and the V segment lost 2 bases, leaving 5 bases of the junction unmatched. This CDR3 region has 16 residues.

This chain links TRBV20-1 with TRBJ2-1; D gene ambiguous. With 3 bases removed from V and 4 bases from J, the gap between germline ends came to 1 base. This CDR3 region has 10 residues. The germline CDR1 and CDR2 sequences are DFQATT and SNEGSKA (reference sequence). The CDR3 DNA sequence: TGCAGTGCTAGGTACAATGAGCAGTTCTTC. Translating it yields CSARYNEQFF.

The V call is TRBV9, the J call TRBJ2-5, with D perhaps matching TRBD2 (5 bases). The length of the CDR3 is 15 residues. Trimming cost V 2 bases and J 9 bases, with 20 bases left between them. CDR1 SGDLS and CDR2 YYNGEE come from the germline V gene. The CDR3 nucleotides are TGTGCCAGCAGCGTGGAGCCGGGCCATCCGGAGGCCCAGTACTTC. It encodes CASSVEPGHPEAQYF. Complete variable domain (other parts from reference TRBV9 and TRBJ2-5): DSGVTQTPKHLITATGQRVTLRCSPRSGDLSVYWYQQSLDQGLQFLIQYYNGEERAKGNILERFSAQQFPDLHSELNLSSLELGDSALYFCASSVEPGHPEAQYFGPGTRLLVL.

The V gene is TRBV6-6, the J gene TRBJ1-5; D remains unclear. The germline CDR1 and CDR2 sequences are MNHNY and SVGAGI (reference sequence). The ends were cut back, 8 bases at V and 6 bases at J, with 11 bases in the middle. CDR3 length: 12 residues. Written as DNA, the CDR3 is TGTGCCAGCTCACGAGGGAGTCAGCCCCAGCATTTT. It yields the protein CASSRGSQPQHF.

In its sample, this clone was seen a few times. This chain links TRBV5-6 with TRBJ2-5; no definite D call. V was trimmed by 1 base and J by 2 bases, leaving 12 bases between them. Germline CDR1 is SGHDT and CDR2 is YYEEEE. The CDR3 has 15 amino acids. Here the CDR3 DNA reads TGTGCCAGCAGCTTGCGTACCGGATTTCAAGAGACCCAGTACTTC. Its protein product is CASSLRTGFQETQYF.